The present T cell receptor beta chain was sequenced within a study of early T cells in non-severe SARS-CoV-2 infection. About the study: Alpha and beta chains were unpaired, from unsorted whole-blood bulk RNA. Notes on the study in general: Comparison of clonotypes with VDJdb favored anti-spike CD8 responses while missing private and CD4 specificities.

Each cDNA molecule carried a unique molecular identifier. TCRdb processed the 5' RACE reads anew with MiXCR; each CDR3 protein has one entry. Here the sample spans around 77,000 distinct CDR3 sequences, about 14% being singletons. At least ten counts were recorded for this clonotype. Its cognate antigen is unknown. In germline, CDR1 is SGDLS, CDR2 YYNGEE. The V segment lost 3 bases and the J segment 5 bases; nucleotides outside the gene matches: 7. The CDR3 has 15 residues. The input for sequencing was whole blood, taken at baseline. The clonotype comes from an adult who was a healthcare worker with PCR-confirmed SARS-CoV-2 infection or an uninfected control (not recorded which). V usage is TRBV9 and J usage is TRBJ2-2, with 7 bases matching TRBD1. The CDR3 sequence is CASSALPQGTGELFF. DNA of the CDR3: TGTGCCAGCAGCGCCCTCCCACAGGGGACCGGGGAGCTGTTTTTT.